These 19 T cell receptor beta chains originate from one sample sequenced in a study of T cell clonality in common variable immunodeficiency. The study, taken as a whole, reports: In common variable immunodeficiency, TCR beta chains reportedly carried fewer deletions and N-nucleotide insertions.

Which antigens these TCRs recognize remains unknown. Clones were sequenced by immunoSEQ multiplex PCR, and TCRdb holds only the in-frame ones, with some missing. There are tens of thousands of clones in the sample, none observed a single time. Specimen: peripheral blood mononuclear cells. All receptors derive from a human donor with common variable immunodeficiency.

The table lists this clone with many counts. The CDR3 end falls 3 residues outside the read, so it is completed with the germline J gene. The rearrangement uses TRBV3-1 (or the pseudogene TRBV3-2) and TRBJ2-7, with TRBD1 matching 7 bases. The CDR3 is made up of 14 amino acids. Trimming at V came to 2 bases and at J to 3 bases, leaving 4 bases not matched to a gene. Germline lookup yields CDR1 LGHDT and CDR2 YNNKEL (reference sequence). Incomplete CDR3 DNA: TGTGCCAGCAGCCAATTGGCAGGGGGCTACGAG. It yields the protein CASSQLAGGYE. The CDR3 in its entirety is CASSQLAGGYEQYF.

This clone was detected only a few times. The read gets to within 3 residues of the CDR3 end, and the germline J gene fills in the rest. The genes are TRBV7-6 and TRBJ2-1; D gene ambiguous. V lost 0 bases and J 7 bases, leaving 4 bases between the germline ends. The CDR3 consists of 12 residues. CDR1 and CDR2 from the germline V gene are SGHVS and FNYEAQ. The chain's CDR3 is CASSLAQNEQFF. CDR3 DNA, as far as it was read: TGTGCCAGCAGCTTAGCTCAGAATGAG.

There are a few counts of this clone. The CDR3 end falls 3 residues outside the read, so it is completed with the germline J gene. The chain joins TRBV6-2 or TRBV6-3 to TRBJ2-1, with a weak D call TRBD2 (6 bases). V was shortened by 6 bases and J by 8 bases, with 17 bases between the two germline ends. This CDR3 has 14 residues. The germline V gene has CDR1 MNHEY and CDR2 SVGEGT. CDR3 DNA, as far as it was read: TGTGCCAGCAGACCTAGCGCCAAGGTGGATGAG. It yields the protein CASRPSAKVDE. The CDR3 reads in full as CASRPSAKVDEQFF.

There are many counts of this clone. Coverage ceases 3 residues before the CDR3 finishes, and the germline J gene fills in the end. This rearrangement joins TRBV29-1 to TRBJ2-1; TRBD1 matches 8 bases. The CDR3 sequence is 12 residues long. The germline CDR1 and CDR2 sequences are SQVTM and ANQGSEA. The trim removed 4 bases at V and 9 bases at J, leaving 5 bases unmatched. Incomplete CDR3 DNA: TGCAGCGTTGGCAGGGGGCAGATTGAG. This translates into CSVGRGQIE. The complete CDR3 protein is CSVGRGQIEQFF.

This clone has ten or more counts. The DNA ends 3 residues before the CDR3 does, and the rest of the CDR3 is filled in from the germline J gene. The rearrangement links TRBV7-3 to TRBJ2-1; D is undetermined. The CDR3 has 14 amino acids. Per germline, CDR1 SGHTA and CDR2 FQGTGA. The germline V and J ends were trimmed by 4 bases and 7 bases, with 14 bases remaining between them. CDR3 in amino acids: CASSSPVGKNEQFF. Partial CDR3 DNA: TGTGCCAGCAGCTCCCCGGTGGGCAAGAATGAG.

This clone was seen at least ten times. The CDR3 goes on 3 residues after the read ends, and that part is filled in from the germline J gene. V usage is TRBV7-9 and J usage is TRBJ2-5, with 11 nucleotides matching TRBD1. The V gene's germline CDR1 is SEHNR and CDR2 FQNEAQ (reference sequence). The CDR3 is 14 residues long. With V trimmed by 4 bases and J by 5 bases, 3 bases remained unmatched. The covered CDR3 bases are TGTGCCAGCAGCTCCGGGACAGGGGGGGAGACC. This sequence encodes CASSSGTGGET. The full CDR3 protein is CASSSGTGGETQYF.

Regarding this clone: The read terminates 3 residues ahead of where the CDR3 ends, so the germline J gene completes it. The rearrangement links TRBV7-9 to TRBJ1-2; D is undetermined. The CDR3 contains 15 residues. Trimming cost V 5 bases and J 3 bases, with 16 bases left between them. Germline V gene data show CDR1 as SEHNR and CDR2 as FQNEAQ (reference sequence). CDR3 DNA (partial): TGTGCCAGCAGCCCCAGGCGGGGAGAGGACTATGGC. Translation: CASSPRRGEDYG. In full, the CDR3 reads CASSPRRGEDYGYTF. Supplemented by reference TRBV7-9 and TRBJ1-2, the full variable domain reads DTGVSQNPRHKITKRGQNVTFRCDPISEHNRLYWYRQTLGQGPEFLTYFQNEAQLEKSRLLSDRFSAERPKGSFSTLEIQRTEQGDSAMYLCASSPRRGEDYGYTFGSGTRLTVV.

In its sample, this clone was seen many times. From the germline J gene comes the end of the CDR3, since the read stops 3 residues before it. This chain connects TRBV5-1 to TRBJ2-5; D is possibly TRBD2 (5 bases). This CDR3 region has 12 residues. CDR1 is SGHRS and CDR2 is YFSETQ in the germline V gene. V gave up 0 bases and J gave up 5 bases, with 5 bases separating them. Here the CDR3 reads CASSLAGETQYF. The CDR3 DNA, read in part, is TGCGCCAGCAGCTTGGCGGGGGAGACC. The full variable domain, in which reference TRBV5-1 and TRBJ2-5 provide the parts outside the CDR3, is KAGVTQTPRYLIKTRGQQVTLSCSPISGHRSVSWYQQTPGQGLQFLFEYFSETQRNKGNFPGRFSGRQFSNSRSEMNVSTLELGDSALYLCASSLAGETQYFGPGTRLLVL.

In its sample, this clone was seen many times. The part of the CDR3 DNA that was read is TGTGCCAGTAGTATCCAGCGGGGGGCCGCGTATGAG. The encoded protein is CASSIQRGAAYE. The full CDR3 is CASSIQRGAAYEQFF. The chain has TRBV19 and TRBJ2-1; 9 nucleotides line up with TRBD2. The read ends 3 residues before the CDR3 terminus; that terminus is restored from the germline J gene. J was trimmed by 8 bases and V by 3 bases; bases with no gene match: 8. CDR1 LNHDA and CDR2 SQIVND come from the germline V gene (reference sequence). This CDR3 is built from 15 residues.

This clone occurred a few times. The read terminates 3 residues before the CDR3 end, so the remaining end is supplied by the germline J gene. The chain couples TRBV20-1 to TRBJ2-5, with 9 bases lining up with TRBD1. J gave up 4 bases and V 1 base, and 7 bases lay outside the gene matches. This CDR3 contains 15 residues. The germline CDR1 and CDR2 sequences are DFQATT and SNEGSKA (reference sequence). The DNA read from the CDR3 is TGCAGTGCTAGAGCCACAGGGACAGGGAGAGAGACC. Its protein product is CSARATGTGRET. The whole CDR3 reads CSARATGTGRETQYF.

On this clone: Read data end 3 residues before the CDR3 end; the end is taken from the germline J gene. V and J are TRBV2 and TRBJ1-6, with D tentatively TRBD1 (5 bases). V was trimmed by 2 bases and J by 10 bases, leaving 12 bases between them. From germline, CDR1 is SNHLY and CDR2 FYNNEI. CDR3 length: 14 amino acids. The part of the CDR3 DNA that was read is TGTGCCAGCAGTGAAAACAGGCAGAAATCACCC. Protein: CASSENRQKSP. The entire CDR3 reads CASSENRQKSPLHF.

A few counts support this clone. Read sequence stops 3 residues before the CDR3 end, and the germline J gene provides the missing end. This chain links TRBV6-2 or TRBV6-3 with TRBJ1-1, with TRBD1 identical over 7 bases. V lost 2 bases to trimming and J lost 3 bases; unmatched junction nucleotides: 3. The CDR3 runs to 14 residues. Germline V gene sequence: CDR1 MNHEY, CDR2 SVGEGT. CDR3 bases read: TGTGCCAGCAGTTACCGCAGGGGGGACACTGAA. Translated, it gives CASSYRRGDTE. The entire CDR3 is CASSYRRGDTEAFF.

This clone was counted at least ten times. Read sequence stops 3 residues before the CDR3 end, and the germline J gene provides the missing end. The chain joins TRBV18 to TRBJ2-2; no firm D call. The CDR3 consists of 14 residues. V gave up 2 bases and J gave up 4 bases, with 8 bases separating them. CDR1 is KGHSH, CDR2 LQKENI, per germline. The CDR3 bases that were read are TGTGCCAGCTCACCAGAGGCGGCCACCGGGGAG. It encodes CASSPEAATGE. The entire CDR3 is CASSPEAATGELFF.

In this sample, this clone turned up a few times. Sequencing ends 3 residues short of the CDR3 end; the germline J gene provides the rest. The chain links TRBV6-2 or TRBV6-3 to TRBJ2-7; TRBD2 might be the D (5 bases). The length of the CDR3 is 14 residues. Germline V gives CDR1 MNHEY, CDR2 SVGEGT. The V gene lost 8 bases and the J gene lost 3 bases, with 17 bases spanning the gap. The CDR3 loop is CASAFGRAGYEQYF. Incomplete CDR3 DNA: TGTGCCAGCGCGTTTGGGCGGGCAGGCTACGAG.

This clone was detected a few times. The read ends 3 residues early relative to the CDR3; the germline J gene fills the gap. This chain links TRBV5-1 with TRBJ2-2, with unresolved D. This CDR3 spans 14 amino acids. Germline-derived CDR1 and CDR2 are SGHRS and YFSETQ. Trimming took off 2 bases at V and 5 bases at J, with 10 bases between the two ends. CDR3 bases read: TGCGCCAGCAGCTTCGACTTAAGGACCGGGGAG. Translated, it gives CASSFDLRTGE. The CDR3 as a whole reads CASSFDLRTGELFF.

Turning to this clone: The sequenced fragment ends 3 residues before the CDR3 boundary, so the rest is inferred from the germline J gene. The chain links TRBV11-3 to TRBJ2-1, with TRBD1 identical over 8 bases. CDR3 length: 14 amino acids. J lost 7 bases, V lost 4 bases, and 6 bases had no gene match. The germline V gene encodes CDR1 SGHNT and CDR2 YENEEA. The CDR3 loop reads CASSSRTGWNEQFF. CDR3 bases read: TGTGCCAGCAGCTCCCGGACAGGGTGGAATGAG.

This clone was counted ten times or more. The read comes to an end 3 residues before the CDR3 does, leaving the germline J gene to fill in the end. The V call is TRBV10-3, the J call TRBJ2-1, with 10 bases identical to TRBD2. CDR1 ENHRY and CDR2 SYGVKD come from the germline V gene. Unmatched junction bases numbered 7, after V lost 3 bases and J lost 5 bases. The CDR3 totals 16 residues. This chain's CDR3 is CAISDTTSGENNEQFF. The covered CDR3 bases are TGTGCCATCAGTGACACAACTAGCGGGGAAAACAATGAG.

The sample holds a few counts of this clone. The read ends 3 residues early relative to the CDR3; the germline J gene fills the gap. The V call is TRBV30, the J call TRBJ1-4; 10 nucleotides line up with TRBD1. V trimming: 2 bases; J trimming: 8 bases; junction bases outside the gene matches: 8. CDR1 and CDR2 from the germline V gene are GTSNPN and SVGIG (reference sequence). CDR3 length: 15 residues. The covered CDR3 bases are TGTGCCTGGAGTCCAAAGACAGGGGGCGACGAAAAA. It is translated as CAWSPKTGGDEK. The full CDR3 protein is CAWSPKTGGDEKLFF.

Ten or more counts support this clone. Partial CDR3 DNA: TGCGCCAGCAGCTCCCAGGCTACGAACACTGAA. It encodes CASSSQATNTE. The CDR3, in full, reads CASSSQATNTEAFF. The chain carries TRBV5-1 and TRBJ1-1; D is unresolved. The sequenced fragment ends 3 residues before the CDR3 boundary, so the rest is inferred from the germline J gene. The CDR3 extends over 14 amino acids. V dropped 3 bases and J dropped 1 base, with 10 bases sitting between them. Germline CDR1 and CDR2: SGHRS and YFSETQ. Variable domain in full (rest from reference TRBV5-1 and TRBJ1-1): KAGVTQTPRYLIKTRGQQVTLSCSPISGHRSVSWYQQTPGQGLQFLFEYFSETQRNKGNFPGRFSGRQFSNSRSEMNVSTLELGDSALYLCASSSQATNTEAFFGQGTRLTVV.